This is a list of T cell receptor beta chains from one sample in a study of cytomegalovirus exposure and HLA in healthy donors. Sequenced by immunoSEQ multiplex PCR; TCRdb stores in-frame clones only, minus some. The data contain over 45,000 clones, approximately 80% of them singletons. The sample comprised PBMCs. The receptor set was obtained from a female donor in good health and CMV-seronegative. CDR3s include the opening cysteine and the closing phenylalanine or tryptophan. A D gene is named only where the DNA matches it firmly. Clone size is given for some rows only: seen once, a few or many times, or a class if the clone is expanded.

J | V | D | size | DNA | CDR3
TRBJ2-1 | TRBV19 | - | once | TGTGCCAGTAGTATAGATGGGAGCGGCTCCTACAATGAGCAGTTCTTC | CASSIDGSGSYNEQFF
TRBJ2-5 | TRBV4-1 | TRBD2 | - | TGCGCCAGCAGCCAGGAGGGACTAGCTCTTTGGGAGCAGTACTTC | CASSQEGLALWEQYF
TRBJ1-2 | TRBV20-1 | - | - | TGCAGTGCTGCCGGAGGACGGGGCTACACCTTC | CSAAGGRGYTF
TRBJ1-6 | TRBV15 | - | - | TGTGCCACCAGCAATTCCGGGACAACCAGGAGCTCCTATAATTCACCCCTCCACTTT | CATSNSGTTRSSYNSPLHF
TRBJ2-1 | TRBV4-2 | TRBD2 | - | TGTGCCAGCAGCCAAGAAACGGGGGCTAGCGGGGGCAATGAGCAGTTCTTC | CASSQETGASGGNEQFF
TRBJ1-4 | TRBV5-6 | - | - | TGTGCCAGCAGCTTAGGGTACGAGGGTCGTGAAAAACTGTTTTTT | CASSLGYEGREKLFF
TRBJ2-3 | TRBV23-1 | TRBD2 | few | TGCGCCAGCAGTCAATCTTCCGCGCGGGGGAGCACAGATACGCAGTATTTT | CASSQSSARGSTDTQYF
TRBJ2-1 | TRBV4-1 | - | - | TGCGCCAGCAGCCGAGGATCCGCTCGAAGCTCCTACAATGAGCAGTTCTTC | CASSRGSARSSYNEQFF
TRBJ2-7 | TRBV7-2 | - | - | TGTGCCAGCAGCTCCGACAGGTCACCTACCTACGAGCAGTACTTC | CASSSDRSPTYEQYF
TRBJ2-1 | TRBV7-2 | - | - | TGTGCCAGCAGCTCCCCCTCCGGTGAGCAGTTCTTC | CASSSPSGEQFF
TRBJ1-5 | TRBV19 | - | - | TGTGCCAGTAGTATTGAGTTGCGACAGAGCAATCAGCCCCAGCATTTT | CASSIELRQSNQPQHF
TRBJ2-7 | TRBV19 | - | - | TGTGCCAGCCGGGGGGCCCCTGGCCTCGAGCAGTACTTC | CASRGAPGLEQYF
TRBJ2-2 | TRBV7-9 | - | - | TGTGCCAGCGGACAGAGGAACACCGGGGAGCTGTTTTTT | CASGQRNTGELFF
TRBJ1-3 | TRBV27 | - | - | TGTGCCAGCAGTCCATGGACGGGAGGCTCGCGCCTCGGAAACACCATATATTTT | CASSPWTGGSRLGNTIYF
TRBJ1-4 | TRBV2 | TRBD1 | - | TGTGCCAGCAATCAGGGGGCGCGGAATGAAAAACTGTTTTTT | CASNQGARNEKLFF
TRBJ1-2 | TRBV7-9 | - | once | TGTGCCAGCAGCTCAGGGACTTCATTACCCTTCTATGGCTACACCTTC | CASSSGTSLPFYGYTF
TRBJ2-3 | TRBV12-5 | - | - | TGTGCTAGTGGTTCCTCCGGAGGGGGCCTAGTTTTGACAGATACGCAGTATTTT | CASGSSGGGLVLTDTQYF
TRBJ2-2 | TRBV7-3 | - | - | TGTGCCAGCAGCTTATTTCCAGGGGCGAACACCGGGGAGCTGTTTTTT | CASSLFPGANTGELFF
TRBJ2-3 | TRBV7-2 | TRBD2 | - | TGTGCCAGCAGCTTAGCGGCTAGCGGGGGGATCAGGGATACGCAGTATTTT | CASSLAASGGIRDTQYF
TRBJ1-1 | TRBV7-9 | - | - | TGTGCCAGCAGCTTAGTACTCGGTCAAACTGAAGCTTTCTTT | CASSLVLGQTEAFF
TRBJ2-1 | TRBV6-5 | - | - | TGTGCCAGCAGCCCCTTTACTGTGCGGGGTGAGCAGTTCTTC | CASSPFTVRGEQFF
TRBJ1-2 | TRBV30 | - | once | TGTGCCTGGAGTGGGGGCAGCTTATATGGCTACACCTTC | CAWSGGSLYGYTF
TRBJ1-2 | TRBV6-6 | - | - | TGTGCCAGCACCAAGGGCAGGTCCCCGGGGGGCTACACCTTC | CASTKGRSPGGYTF
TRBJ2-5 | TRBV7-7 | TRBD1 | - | TGTGCTAGCAGCTTAGGCGGGCGGGGGACAGGGGGAGAGACCCAGTACTTC | CASSLGGRGTGGETQYF
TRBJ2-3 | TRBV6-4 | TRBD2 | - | TGTGCCAGCAGTGACTCAAGCGGGGCAGATACGCAGTATTTT | CASSDSSGADTQYF
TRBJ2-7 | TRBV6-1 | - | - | TGTGCCAGCAGTGGGGGAGCCACGAGCTCCTACGAGCAGTACTTC | CASSGGATSSYEQYF
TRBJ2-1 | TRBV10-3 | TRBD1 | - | TGTGCCATCAGTTCGGGACAGGGCTACAATGAGCAGTTCTTC | CAISSGQGYNEQFF
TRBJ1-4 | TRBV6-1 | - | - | TGTGCCAGCAGTGAGAGGTGGGCTAATGAAAAACTGTTTTTT | CASSERWANEKLFF
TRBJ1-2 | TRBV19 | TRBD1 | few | TGTGCCAGTAGTACTGGGACAGGGTTTGGCTACACCTTC | CASSTGTGFGYTF
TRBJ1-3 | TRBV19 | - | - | TGTGCCAGTAGTATTCTCCCTGGAAACACCATATATTTT | CASSILPGNTIYF
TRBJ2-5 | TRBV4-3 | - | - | TGCGCCAGCAGCCCCGGTCCTGACTACTCGAGGACCCAGTACTTC | CASSPGPDYSRTQYF
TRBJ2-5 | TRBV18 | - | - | TGTGCCAGCTCACTATTTACAGGGATGGAGACCCAGTACTTC | CASSLFTGMETQYF
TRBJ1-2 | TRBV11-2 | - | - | TGTGCCAGCACCCTCTGGGGGGGCGGCTACACCTTC | CASTLWGGGYTF
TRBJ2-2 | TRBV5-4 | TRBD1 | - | TGTGCCAGCAGCTTAACAGGGGGCAAGAGCGGGGAGCTGTTTTTT | CASSLTGGKSGELFF
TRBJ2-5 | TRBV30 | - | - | TGTGCCTGCCGACAGATCGGTGCGCGTGAGACCCAGTACTTC | CACRQIGARETQYF
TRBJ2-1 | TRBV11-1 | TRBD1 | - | TGTGCCAGCAGCTTAGTCCCGGGACAGGGGGTTCAGCAGTTCTTC | CASSLVPGQGVQQFF
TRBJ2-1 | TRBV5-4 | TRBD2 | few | TGTGCCAGCAGCTTCGGGGGGGCACAAACGAAATCCTACAATGAGCAGTTCTTC | CASSFGGAQTKSYNEQFF
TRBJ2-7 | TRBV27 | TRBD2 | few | TGTGCCAGCAGTGTGTCTAGCGGGGGGATGTACGAGCAGTACTTC | CASSVSSGGMYEQYF
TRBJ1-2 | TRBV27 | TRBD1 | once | TGTGCCAGCAGTTCCGCGGACAGGGTAGGGGGTGGCTACACCTTC | CASSSADRVGGGYTF
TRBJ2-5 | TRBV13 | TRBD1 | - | TGTGCCAGCATCCTCTCCGGACAGGGACAAGAGACCCAGTACTTC | CASILSGQGQETQYF
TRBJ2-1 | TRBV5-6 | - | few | TGTGCCAGCAGCTTAGGGGCGCCCTCCTACAATGAGCAGTTCTTC | CASSLGAPSYNEQFF
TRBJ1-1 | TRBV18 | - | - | TGTGCCAGCTCACTTACACAGGACACTGAAGCTTTCTTT | CASSLTQDTEAFF
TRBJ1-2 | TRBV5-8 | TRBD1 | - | TGTGCCAGCAGCTTGGTGGACAGGGATAACTATGGCTACACCTTC | CASSLVDRDNYGYTF